The rows below give T cell receptor beta chains drawn from one sample of a study of blood T cell repertoires in COVID-19. Using immunoSEQ multiplex PCR, the repertoire was profiled, and TCRdb retains in-frame clones only, with some absent. The sample holds roughly 380,000 clones, approximately 90% seen once. Sequencing was carried out using peripheral blood. These receptors were collected from a woman aged 40-49 years with COVID-19, enrolled during active disease. Each CDR3 is given with its conserved first and last residue. A D gene is named only where the DNA matches it firmly. Clone sizes are given selectively: once, few, many, or a class where the clone is expanded.

D,V,size,J,CDR3,DNA
TRBD1,TRBV18,NA,TRBJ1-2,CASSPPGTAHANYGYTF,TGTGCCAGCTCACCGCCTGGGACAGCCCATGCTAACTATGGCTACACCTTC
TRBD1,TRBV5-4,NA,TRBJ1-4,CASSSRDRSSQATNEKLFF,TGTGCCAGCAGCTCGCGGGACAGATCGTCTCAAGCAACTAATGAAAAACTGTTTTTT
NA,TRBV28,NA,TRBJ2-3,CASSLWDGGGTDTQYF,TGTGCCAGCAGTTTATGGGACGGAGGAGGGACAGATACGCAGTATTTT
NA,TRBV4-1,NA,TRBJ2-1,CASSQEGRGNNEQFF,TGCGCCAGCAGCCAAGAAGGTAGGGGTAACAATGAGCAGTTCTTC
TRBD1,TRBV28,NA,TRBJ1-6,CASGYRGRSPLHF,TGTGCCAGTGGGTACAGGGGACGATCACCCCTCCACTTT
NA,TRBV4-3,NA,TRBJ2-5,CASSQEFRGMETQYF,TGCGCCAGCAGCCAAGAATTTCGGGGGATGGAGACCCAGTACTTC
NA,TRBV6-5,NA,TRBJ2-3,CASSPGADTQYF,TGTGCCAGCAGTCCAGGGGCAGATACGCAGTATTTT
TRBD1,TRBV15,NA,TRBJ1-2,CATRRGTELSYTF,TGTGCCACCAGGCGAGGGACAGAACTTTCCTACACCTTC
NA,TRBV27,NA,TRBJ1-2,CASSLYSGHRYGYTF,TGTGCCAGCAGTCTCTACTCGGGACACCGCTATGGCTACACCTTC
NA,TRBV7-9,NA,TRBJ1-1,CASSLFISSATENTEAFF,TGTGCCAGCAGCTTATTTATATCATCCGCGACAGAGAACACTGAAGCTTTCTTT
NA,TRBV4-2,NA,TRBJ2-3,CASTPVAPNTDTQYF,TGTGCCAGCACCCCAGTAGCGCCGAACACAGATACGCAGTATTTT
TRBD2,TRBV11-2,NA,TRBJ2-3,CASSPRPGGTTDTQYF,TGTGCCAGCAGCCCCAGACCGGGGGGGACCACAGATACGCAGTATTTT
NA,TRBV27,NA,TRBJ1-6,CASRRMFGGTNSPLHF,TGTGCCAGCAGAAGGATGTTTGGGGGGACGAATTCACCCCTCCACTTT
NA,TRBV6-2/TRBV6-3,NA,TRBJ2-1,CASSRGLSSYNEQFF,TGTGCCAGCAGTAGGGGGTTGAGCTCCTACAATGAGCAGTTCTTC
TRBD1,TRBV24-1,NA,TRBJ2-5,CATRTGGETQYF,TGTGCCACCAGGACAGGGGGAGAGACCCAGTACTTC
TRBD1,TRBV7-2,NA,TRBJ2-3,CASSSPGTGVPDTQYF,TGTGCCAGCAGCTCCCCTGGGACAGGGGTCCCAGATACGCAGTATTTT
NA,TRBV19,NA,TRBJ1-3,CASSGDSALFSGNTIYF,TGTGCCAGTAGTGGGGACTCTGCACTATTCTCTGGAAACACCATATATTTT
NA,TRBV5-1,NA,TRBJ2-3,CASSGSSADTQYF,TGCGCCAGCAGCGGTTCAAGCGCAGATACGCAGTATTTT
TRBD1,TRBV7-2,once,TRBJ1-5,CASSLIDRADQPQHF,TGTGCCAGCAGCCTCATCGACAGGGCAGATCAGCCCCAGCATTTT
NA,TRBV27,NA,TRBJ2-7,CASSFWENSYEQYF,TGTGCCAGCAGTTTCTGGGAGAATTCCTACGAGCAGTACTTC